The entry below gives a single T cell receptor (beta chain) sequence along with its context. The antigen is undetermined. The primer mix had 60 Vbeta and 13 Jbeta primers. Repertoires were generated with immunoSEQ multiplex PCR, while TCRdb's copy carries only in-frame clones and drops some. This sample yields more than 110,000 clones, of which 76% are seen a single time; almost 4% belongs to the top ten. The record originates from a study of cytomegalovirus exposure and HLA in healthy donors. The CDR3 sequence is 16 residues long. Trimming took 0 bases from V and 9 from J; bases not matched to a gene: 6. Per the germline V gene, CDR1 is MGHRA and CDR2 is YSYEKL. Findings of the study overall: High specificity and sensitivity for cytomegalovirus status were reported for the classifier. Later analysis found that TCR beta chains associated with HLA were more clonally expanded than other, equally common chains. Presence/absence analysis assumed near-uniform sequencing depth across donors.

The TCR originated in a man younger than 35 in good health and CMV-seronegative. Specimen: PBMCs. This chain joins TRBV4-1 and TRBJ2-1; 12 nucleotides match TRBD2. The CDR3 here is CASSQDGLAGGREQFF. In DNA, the CDR3 is TGCGCCAGCAGCCAAGATGGGCTAGCGGGGGGGCGTGAGCAGTTCTTC.